The sample holds a few counts of the clone carrying this T cell receptor (beta chain). Its antigen is undetermined. The investigators amplified TCR beta CDR3 regions from RNA transcripts. HTBI primers were the set used in a first-round RT-PCR of the TCR CDR3. TCRdb analysed the multiplex PCR reads with MiXCR anew, one entry per CDR3 protein. Of 490,000 or so distinct CDR3 sequences listed, nearly 20% are singletons. These data are taken from a study of T cells in Graves' hyperthyroidism and ophthalmopathy. Under 3 months was the duration of disease in ophthalmopathy patients, who also had a Clinical Activity Score of at least 3 and a NOSPECS grade of at least 4. Diagnoses used clinical symptoms, serum thyroxine and TRAb, thyroid ultrasound and orbital computed tomography. Regarding the study as a whole: From stable hyperthyroidism, ophthalmopathy was separated by a 13 V-J model.

The CDR3 is made up of 14 amino acids. The germline V gene has CDR1 ENHRY and CDR2 SYGVKD. V was clipped by 5 bases and J by 1 base, with 8 bases between them. Material: blood. The J gene is TRBJ2-2, the V gene TRBV10-3; unclear D gene. This sequence was found in a man aged 40-55 years with Graves' ophthalmopathy. The CDR3 protein is CAISTLGNTGELFF. CDR3 DNA sequence: TGTGCCATCAGTACCCTGGGGAACACCGGGGAGCTGTTTTTT.